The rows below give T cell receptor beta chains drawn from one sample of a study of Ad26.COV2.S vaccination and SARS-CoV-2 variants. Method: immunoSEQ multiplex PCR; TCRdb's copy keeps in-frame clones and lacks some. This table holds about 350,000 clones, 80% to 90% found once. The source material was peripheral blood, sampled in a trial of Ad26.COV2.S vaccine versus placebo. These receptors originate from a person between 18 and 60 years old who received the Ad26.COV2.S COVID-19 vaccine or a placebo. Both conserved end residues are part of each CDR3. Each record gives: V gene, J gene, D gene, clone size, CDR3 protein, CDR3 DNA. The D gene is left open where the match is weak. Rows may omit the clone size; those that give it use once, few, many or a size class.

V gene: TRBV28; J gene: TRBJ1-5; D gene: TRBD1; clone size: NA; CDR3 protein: CASSLSTGGSQPQHF; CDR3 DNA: TGTGCCAGCAGTTTATCGACAGGGGGATCGCAGCCCCAGCATTTT
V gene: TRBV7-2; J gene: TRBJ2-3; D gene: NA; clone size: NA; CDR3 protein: CASTARAAAGDTQYF; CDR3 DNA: TGTGCCAGCACCGCCCGCGCGGCCGCGGGGGATACGCAGTATTTT
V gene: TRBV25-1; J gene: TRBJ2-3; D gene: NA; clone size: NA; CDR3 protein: CASSERGGGLKDTQYF; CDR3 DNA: TGTGCCAGCAGTGAAAGGGGAGGGGGCTTGAAAGATACGCAGTATTTT
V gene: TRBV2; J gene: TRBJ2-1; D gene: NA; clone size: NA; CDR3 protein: CASYRGWDREFF; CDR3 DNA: TGTGCCAGCTACCGAGGGTGGGACCGGGAGTTCTTC
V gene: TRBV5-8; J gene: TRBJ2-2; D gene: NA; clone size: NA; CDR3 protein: CASSFLPGELFF; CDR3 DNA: TGTGCCAGCAGCTTTTTACCGGGGGAGCTGTTTTTT
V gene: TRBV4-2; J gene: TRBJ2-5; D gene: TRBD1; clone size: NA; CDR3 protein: CASSQDRGNGETQYF; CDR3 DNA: TGTGCCAGCAGCCAGGACAGGGGAAATGGGGAGACCCAGTACTTC
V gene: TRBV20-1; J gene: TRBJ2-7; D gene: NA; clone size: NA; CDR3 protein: CSASLMAGRYEQYF; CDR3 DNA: TGCAGTGCTAGTCTTATGGCAGGGCGCTACGAGCAGTACTTC
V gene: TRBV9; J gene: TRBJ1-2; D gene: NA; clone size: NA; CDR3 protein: CASSVVTGGWSGYTF; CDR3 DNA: TGTGCCAGCAGCGTAGTAACAGGCGGGTGGAGTGGCTACACCTTC
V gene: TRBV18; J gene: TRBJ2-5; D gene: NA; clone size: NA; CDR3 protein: CASSPATSQETQYF; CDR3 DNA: TGTGCCAGCTCACCGGCAACCAGCCAAGAGACCCAGTACTTC
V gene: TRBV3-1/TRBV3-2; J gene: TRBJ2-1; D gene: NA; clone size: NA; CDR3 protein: CASSHPGTQPYNEQFF; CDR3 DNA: TGTGCCAGCAGCCATCCCGGGACGCAGCCTTACAATGAGCAGTTCTTC
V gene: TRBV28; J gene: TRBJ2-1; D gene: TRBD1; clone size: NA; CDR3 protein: CASDRGSLSYNEQFF; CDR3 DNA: TGTGCCAGTGACAGGGGCTCCCTCTCCTACAATGAGCAGTTCTTC
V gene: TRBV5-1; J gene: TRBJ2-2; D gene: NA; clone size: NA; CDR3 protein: CASSSLGANTGELFF; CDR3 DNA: TGCGCCAGCAGCAGCCTTGGGGCGAACACCGGGGAGCTGTTTTTT
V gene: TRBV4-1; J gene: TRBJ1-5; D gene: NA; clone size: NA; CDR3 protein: CASSPQRNQPQHF; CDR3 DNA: TGCGCCAGCAGCCCCCAGAGGAATCAGCCCCAGCATTTT
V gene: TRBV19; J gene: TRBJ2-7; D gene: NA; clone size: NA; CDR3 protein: CASAPSESSYEQYF; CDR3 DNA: TGTGCCAGCGCCCCTAGCGAGAGCTCCTACGAGCAGTACTTC
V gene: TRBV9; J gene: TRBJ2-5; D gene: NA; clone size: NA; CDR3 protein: CASSVGAGTETQYF; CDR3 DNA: TGTGCCAGCAGCGTAGGGGCGGGTACGGAGACCCAGTACTTC
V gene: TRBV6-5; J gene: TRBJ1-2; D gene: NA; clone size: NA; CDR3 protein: CASMAGAYYGYTF; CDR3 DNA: TGTGCCAGCATGGCAGGGGCTTACTATGGCTACACCTTC
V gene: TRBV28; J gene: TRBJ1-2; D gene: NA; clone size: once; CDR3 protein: CASSLFGYGYTF; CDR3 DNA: TGTGCCAGCAGTTTATTTGGCTATGGCTACACCTTC
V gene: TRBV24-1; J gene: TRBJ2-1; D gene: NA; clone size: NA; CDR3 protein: CATSGAGGNNEQFF; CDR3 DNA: TGTGCCACCAGTGGAGCAGGGGGGAACAATGAGCAGTTCTTC
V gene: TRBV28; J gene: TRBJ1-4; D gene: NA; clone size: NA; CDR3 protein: CASSFMGGRMNEKLFF; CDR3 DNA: TGTGCCAGCAGTTTTATGGGGGGGAGGATGAATGAAAAACTGTTTTTT
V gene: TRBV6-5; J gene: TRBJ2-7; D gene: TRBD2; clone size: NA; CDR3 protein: CASRASGAYEQYF; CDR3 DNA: TGTGCCAGCAGGGCTAGCGGAGCCTACGAGCAGTACTTC
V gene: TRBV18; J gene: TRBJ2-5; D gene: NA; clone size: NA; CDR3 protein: CASSPGRSETQYF; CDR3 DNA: TGTGCCAGCTCACCCGGAAGGTCAGAGACCCAGTACTTC
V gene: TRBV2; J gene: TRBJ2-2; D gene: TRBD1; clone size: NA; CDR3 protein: CASSPTGGSNTGELFF; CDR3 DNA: TGTGCCAGCAGTCCTACAGGGGGTTCTAACACCGGGGAGCTGTTTTTT
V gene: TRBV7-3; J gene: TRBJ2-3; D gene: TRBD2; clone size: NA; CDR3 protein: CASSYTSGTDTQYF; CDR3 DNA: TGTGCCAGCAGCTACACTAGCGGGACAGATACGCAGTATTTT
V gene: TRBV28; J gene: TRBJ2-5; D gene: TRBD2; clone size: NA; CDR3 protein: CASSLRLAGGPETQYF; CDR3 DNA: TGTGCCAGCAGTTTAAGGCTAGCGGGGGGGCCGGAGACCCAGTACTTC
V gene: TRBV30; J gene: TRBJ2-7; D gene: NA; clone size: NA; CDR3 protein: CAWNRRSSYEQYF; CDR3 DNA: TGTGCCTGGAACCGCAGGAGCTCCTACGAGCAGTACTTC
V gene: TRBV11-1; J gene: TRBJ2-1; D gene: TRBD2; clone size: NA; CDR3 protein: CASQRTSGSYNEQFF; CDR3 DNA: TGTGCCAGCCAGCGGACTAGCGGGAGCTACAATGAGCAGTTCTTC
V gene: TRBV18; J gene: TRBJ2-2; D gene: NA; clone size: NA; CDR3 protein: CASSPPQRTGELFF; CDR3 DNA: TGTGCCAGCTCACCACCGCAGAGAACCGGGGAGCTGTTTTTT
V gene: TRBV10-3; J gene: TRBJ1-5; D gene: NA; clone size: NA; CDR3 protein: CAISESGDAGRPQHF; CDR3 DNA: TGTGCCATCAGTGAGTCGGGAGACGCCGGCCGGCCCCAGCATTTT
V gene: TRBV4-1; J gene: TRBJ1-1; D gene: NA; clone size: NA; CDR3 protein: CASSPAKRSTEAFF; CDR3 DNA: TGCGCCAGCAGCCCTGCGAAACGGAGCACTGAAGCTTTCTTT
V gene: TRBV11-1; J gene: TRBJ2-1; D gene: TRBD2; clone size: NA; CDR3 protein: CASSPPTSRPNEQFF; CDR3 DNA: TGTGCCAGCAGTCCACCGACTAGCCGCCCCAATGAGCAGTTCTTC
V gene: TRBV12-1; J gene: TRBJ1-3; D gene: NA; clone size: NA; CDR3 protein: CASSFVGGSGNTIYF; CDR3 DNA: TGTGCCAGCAGCTTTGTGGGGGGGTCTGGAAACACCATATATTTT
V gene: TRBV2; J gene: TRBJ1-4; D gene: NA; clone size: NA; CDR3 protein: CASRQGSTNEKLFF; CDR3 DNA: TGTGCCAGCAGACAGGGTTCAACTAATGAAAAACTGTTTTTT
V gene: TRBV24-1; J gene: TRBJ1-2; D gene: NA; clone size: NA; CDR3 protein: CATSDSAATYGYTF; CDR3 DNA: TGTGCCACCAGTGATTCCGCCGCTACCTATGGCTACACCTTC
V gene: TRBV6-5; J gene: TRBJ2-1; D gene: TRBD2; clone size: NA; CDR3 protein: CATLKTSGRFGEQFF; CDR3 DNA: TGTGCCACCCTTAAGACTAGCGGGAGGTTTGGTGAGCAGTTCTTC
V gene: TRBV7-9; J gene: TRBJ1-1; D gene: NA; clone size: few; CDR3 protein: CASSLGGTNTEAFF; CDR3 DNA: TGTGCCAGCAGCTTAGGAGGGACGAACACTGAAGCTTTCTTT
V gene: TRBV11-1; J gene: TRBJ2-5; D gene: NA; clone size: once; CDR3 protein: CASSRAPGETQYF; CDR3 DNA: TGTGCCAGCAGCCGTGCGCCTGGGGAGACCCAGTACTTC
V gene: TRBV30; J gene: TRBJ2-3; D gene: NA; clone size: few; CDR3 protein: CAWSYAVGTDTQYF; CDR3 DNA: TGTGCCTGGAGTTACGCGGTTGGGACAGATACGCAGTATTTT
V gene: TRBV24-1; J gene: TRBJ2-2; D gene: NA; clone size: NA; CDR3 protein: CATSKGARTGELFF; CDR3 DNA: TGTGCCACCAGTAAAGGGGCGCGGACCGGGGAGCTGTTTTTT
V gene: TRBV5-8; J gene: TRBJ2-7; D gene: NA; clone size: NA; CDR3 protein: CASSLKGGHEQYF; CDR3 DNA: TGTGCCAGCAGCCTGAAGGGGGGACACGAGCAGTACTTC
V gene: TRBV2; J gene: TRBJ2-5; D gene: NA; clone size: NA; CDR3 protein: CASLGSQWGARETQYF; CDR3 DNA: TGTGCCAGCTTAGGGAGTCAGTGGGGGGCTCGGGAGACCCAGTACTTC
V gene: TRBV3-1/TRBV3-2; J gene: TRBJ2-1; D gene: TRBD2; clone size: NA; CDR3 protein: CASSGSGSAFSEQFF; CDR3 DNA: TGTGCCAGCAGCGGGAGCGGGAGCGCCTTTAGCGAGCAGTTCTTC
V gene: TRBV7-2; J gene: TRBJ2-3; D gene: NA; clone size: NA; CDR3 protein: CASSLAADTQYF; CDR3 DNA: TGTGCCAGCAGCTTAGCTGCGGATACGCAGTATTTT
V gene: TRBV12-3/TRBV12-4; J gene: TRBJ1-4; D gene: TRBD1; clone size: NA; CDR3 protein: CATKDRGHEKLFF; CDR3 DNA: TGTGCCACCAAAGACAGGGGTCATGAAAAACTGTTTTTT
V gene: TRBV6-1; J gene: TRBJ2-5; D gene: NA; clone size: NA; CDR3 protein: CASSDVQETQYF; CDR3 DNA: TGTGCCAGCAGTGACGTACAAGAGACCCAGTACTTC
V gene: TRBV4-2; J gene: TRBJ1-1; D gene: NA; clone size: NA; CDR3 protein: CASSRIRTMGGTEAFF; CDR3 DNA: TGTGCCAGCAGCCGCATTCGGACAATGGGGGGGACTGAAGCTTTCTTT
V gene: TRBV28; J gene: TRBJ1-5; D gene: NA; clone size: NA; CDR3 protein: CASRGGGARQPQHF; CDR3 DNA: TGTGCCAGCAGGGGAGGGGGAGCCCGTCAGCCCCAGCATTTT
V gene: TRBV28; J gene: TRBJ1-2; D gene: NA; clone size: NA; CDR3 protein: CASATVGYGYTF; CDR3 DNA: TGTGCCAGCGCGACGGTGGGCTATGGCTACACCTTC
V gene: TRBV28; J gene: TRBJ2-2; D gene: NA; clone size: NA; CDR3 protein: CASSLDNRVGTGELFF; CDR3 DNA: TGTGCCAGCAGTTTAGATAACAGGGTAGGCACCGGGGAGCTGTTTTTT
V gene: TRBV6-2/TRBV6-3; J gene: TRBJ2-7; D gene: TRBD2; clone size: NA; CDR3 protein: CASSYPTEAGTSGINSDEQYF; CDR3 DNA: TGTGCCAGCAGTTACCCTACGGAGGCCGGGACTAGCGGGATAAATTCGGACGAGCAGTACTTC
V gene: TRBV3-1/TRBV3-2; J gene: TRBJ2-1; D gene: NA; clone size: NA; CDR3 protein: CASSGVGYNEQFF; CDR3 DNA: TGTGCCAGCAGCGGGGTGGGGTACAATGAGCAGTTCTTC
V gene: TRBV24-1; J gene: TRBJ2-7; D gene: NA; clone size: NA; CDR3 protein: CATSSLGKEQYF; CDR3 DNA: TGTGCCACCAGTTCTCTGGGGAAGGAGCAGTACTTC
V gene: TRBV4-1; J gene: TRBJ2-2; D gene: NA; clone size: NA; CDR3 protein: CASSHPWGVQDTGELFF; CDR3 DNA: TGCGCCAGCAGCCATCCCTGGGGGGTGCAGGACACCGGGGAGCTGTTTTTT
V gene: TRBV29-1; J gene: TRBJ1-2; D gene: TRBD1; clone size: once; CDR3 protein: CSVSGGGYGYTF; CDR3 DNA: TGCAGCGTGTCAGGGGGCGGCTATGGCTACACCTTC